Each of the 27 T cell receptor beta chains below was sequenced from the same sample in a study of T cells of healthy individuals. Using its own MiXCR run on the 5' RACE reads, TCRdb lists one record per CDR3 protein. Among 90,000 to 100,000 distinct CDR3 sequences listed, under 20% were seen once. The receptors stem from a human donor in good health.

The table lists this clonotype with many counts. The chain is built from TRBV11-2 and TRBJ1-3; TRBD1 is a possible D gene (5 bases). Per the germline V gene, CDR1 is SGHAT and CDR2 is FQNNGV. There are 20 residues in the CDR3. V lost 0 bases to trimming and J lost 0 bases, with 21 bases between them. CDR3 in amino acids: CASSLEGTGFIPSSGNTIYF. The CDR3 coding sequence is TGTGCCAGCAGCTTAGAGGGAACAGGCTTTATCCCGAGCTCTGGAAACACCATATATTTT.

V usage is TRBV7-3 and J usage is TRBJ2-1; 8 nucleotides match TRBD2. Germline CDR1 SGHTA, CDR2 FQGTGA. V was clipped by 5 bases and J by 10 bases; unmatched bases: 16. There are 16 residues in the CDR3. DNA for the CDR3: TGTGCCAGCAGCCGTGGGGGATCAGCGGGGGCCCCGGAGCAGTTCTTC. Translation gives CASSRGGSAGAPEQFF. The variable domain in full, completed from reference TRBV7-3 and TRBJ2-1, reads GAGVSQTPSNKVTEKGKYVELRCDPISGHTALYWYRQSLGQGPEFLIYFQGTGAADDSGLPNDRFFAVRPEGSVSTLKIQRTERGDSAVYLCASSRGGSAGAPEQFFGPGTRLTVL.

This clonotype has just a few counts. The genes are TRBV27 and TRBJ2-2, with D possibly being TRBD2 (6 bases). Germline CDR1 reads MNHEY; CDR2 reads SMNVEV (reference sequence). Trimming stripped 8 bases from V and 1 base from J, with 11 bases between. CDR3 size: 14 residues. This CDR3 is CASGLAENTGELFF. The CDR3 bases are TGTGCCAGCGGGTTAGCGGAGAACACCGGGGAGCTGTTTTTT.

Here the CDR3 reads CASSGSRGYGYTF. The CDR3 bases are TGTGCCAGCAGTGGGTCCAGGGGCTATGGCTACACCTTC. The chain recombines TRBV2 with TRBJ1-2, with D maybe TRBD1 (6 bases). Germline values: CDR1 SNHLY, CDR2 FYNNEI. The CDR3 length is 13 residues. The V end lost 4 bases, the J end lost 4 bases, and 10 bases lay between the germline ends.

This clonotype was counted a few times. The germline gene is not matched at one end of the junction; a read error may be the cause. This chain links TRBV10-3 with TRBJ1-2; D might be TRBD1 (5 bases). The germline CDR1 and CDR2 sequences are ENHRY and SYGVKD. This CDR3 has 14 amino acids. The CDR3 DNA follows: TGTGCCACCCAACAGGTTTTCACTAACTATGGCTACAACTTC. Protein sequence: CATQQVFTNYGYNF.

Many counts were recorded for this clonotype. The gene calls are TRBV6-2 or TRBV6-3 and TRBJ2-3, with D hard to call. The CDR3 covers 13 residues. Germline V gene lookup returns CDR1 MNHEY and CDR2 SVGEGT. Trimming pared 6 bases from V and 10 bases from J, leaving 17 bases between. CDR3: CASSLPQGRAQYF. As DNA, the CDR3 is TGTGCCAGCAGCCTACCCCAAGGACGCGCGCAGTATTTT.

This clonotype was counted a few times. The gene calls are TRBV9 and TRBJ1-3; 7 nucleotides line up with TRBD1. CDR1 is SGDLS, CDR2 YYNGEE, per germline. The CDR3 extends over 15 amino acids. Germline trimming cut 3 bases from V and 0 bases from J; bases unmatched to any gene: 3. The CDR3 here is CASSEGAASGNTIYF. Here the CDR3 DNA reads TGTGCCAGCAGCGAGGGGGCAGCCTCTGGAAACACCATATATTTT.

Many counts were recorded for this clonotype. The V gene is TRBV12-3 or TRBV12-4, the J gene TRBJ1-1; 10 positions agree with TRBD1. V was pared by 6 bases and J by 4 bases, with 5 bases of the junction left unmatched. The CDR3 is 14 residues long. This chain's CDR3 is CASRGTGEGTEAFF. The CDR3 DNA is TGTGCCAGCAGAGGGACAGGGGAGGGCACTGAAGCTTTCTTT.

The CDR3 is CASSWGGAVMSNQPQHF. The CDR3 coding sequence is TGTGCCAGCAGCTGGGGCGGGGCGGTAATGAGCAATCAGCCCCAGCATTTT. The chain carries TRBV7-8 and TRBJ1-5; D is possibly TRBD1 (5 bases). The CDR3 is 17 residues long. Germline assignment: CDR1 SGHVS and CDR2 FQNEAQ. V was cut by 4 bases and J by 1 base, with 17 bases left in between.

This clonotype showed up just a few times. CDR3 bases: TGTGCCAGCAGCAAAGTAGGGGTCAGGAGCCCTGAAGCTTTCTTT. This codes for CASSKVGVRSPEAFF. The J gene is TRBJ1-1, the V gene TRBV21-1; the table's TRBD1 call for D was not verified on the DNA. TRBV21-1 is a pseudogene. The CDR3 extends over 15 amino acids.

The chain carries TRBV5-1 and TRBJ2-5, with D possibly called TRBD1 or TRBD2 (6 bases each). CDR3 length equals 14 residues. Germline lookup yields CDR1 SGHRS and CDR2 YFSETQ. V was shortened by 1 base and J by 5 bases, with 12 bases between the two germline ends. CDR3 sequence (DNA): TGCGCCAGCAGCTTGAGGGGGGCCGGGGAGACCCAGTACTTC. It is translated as CASSLRGAGETQYF.

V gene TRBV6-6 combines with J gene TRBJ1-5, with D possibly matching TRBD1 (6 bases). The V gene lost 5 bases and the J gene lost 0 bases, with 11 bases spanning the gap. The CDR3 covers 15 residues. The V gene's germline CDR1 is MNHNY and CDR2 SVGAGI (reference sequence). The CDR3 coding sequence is TGTGCCAGCAGTGACCGGGACAATAGCAATCAGCCCCAGCATTTT. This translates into CASSDRDNSNQPQHF.

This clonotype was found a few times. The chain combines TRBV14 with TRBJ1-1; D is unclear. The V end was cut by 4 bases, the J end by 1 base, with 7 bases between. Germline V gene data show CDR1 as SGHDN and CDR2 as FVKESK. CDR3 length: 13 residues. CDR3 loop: CASSLQENTEAFF. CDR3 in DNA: TGTGCCAGCAGCCTACAAGAGAACACTGAAGCTTTCTTT.

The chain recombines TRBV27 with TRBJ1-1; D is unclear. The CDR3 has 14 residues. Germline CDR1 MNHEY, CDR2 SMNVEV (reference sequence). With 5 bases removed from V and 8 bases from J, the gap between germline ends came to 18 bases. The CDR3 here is CASSPTARAAEAFF. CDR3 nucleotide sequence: TGTGCCAGCAGTCCCACGGCGCGGGCAGCAGAAGCTTTCTTT.

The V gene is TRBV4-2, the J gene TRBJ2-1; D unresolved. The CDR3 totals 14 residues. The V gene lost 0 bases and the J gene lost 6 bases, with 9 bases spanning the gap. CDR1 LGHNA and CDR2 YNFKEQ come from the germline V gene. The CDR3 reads CASSQEPESNEQFF. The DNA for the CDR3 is TGTGCCAGCAGCCAAGAGCCAGAGAGCAATGAGCAGTTCTTC.

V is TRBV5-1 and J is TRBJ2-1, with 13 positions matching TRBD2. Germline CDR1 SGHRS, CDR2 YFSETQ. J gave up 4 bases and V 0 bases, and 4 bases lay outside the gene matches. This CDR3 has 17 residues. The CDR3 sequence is CASSLGLAGGLYNEQFF. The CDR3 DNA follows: TGCGCCAGCAGCTTGGGACTAGCGGGGGGACTTTACAATGAGCAGTTCTTC.

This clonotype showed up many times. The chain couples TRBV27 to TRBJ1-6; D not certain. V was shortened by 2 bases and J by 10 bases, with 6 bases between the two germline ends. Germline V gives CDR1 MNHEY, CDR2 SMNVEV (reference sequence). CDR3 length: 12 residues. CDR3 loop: CASSLRGSPLHF. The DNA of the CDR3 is TGTGCCAGCAGTTTAAGAGGCTCACCCCTCCACTTT.

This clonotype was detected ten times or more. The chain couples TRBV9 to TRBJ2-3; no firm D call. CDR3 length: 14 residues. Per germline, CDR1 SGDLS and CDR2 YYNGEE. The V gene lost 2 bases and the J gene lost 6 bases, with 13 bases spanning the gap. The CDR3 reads CASSVLGRKDTQYF. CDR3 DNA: TGTGCCAGCAGCGTCCTCGGAAGGAAGGATACGCAGTATTTT.

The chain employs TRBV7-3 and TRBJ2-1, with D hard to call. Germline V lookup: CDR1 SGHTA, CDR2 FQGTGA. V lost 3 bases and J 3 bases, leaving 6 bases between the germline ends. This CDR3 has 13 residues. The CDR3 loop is CASSLMDYNEQFF. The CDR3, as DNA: TGTGCCAGCAGCTTGATGGACTACAATGAGCAGTTCTTC.

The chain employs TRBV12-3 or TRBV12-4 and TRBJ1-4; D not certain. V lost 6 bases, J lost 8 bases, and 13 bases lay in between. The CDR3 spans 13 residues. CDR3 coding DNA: TGTGCCAGCAGCCGCAGGAGCGGGGAAAAACTGTTTTTT. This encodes CASSRRSGEKLFF.

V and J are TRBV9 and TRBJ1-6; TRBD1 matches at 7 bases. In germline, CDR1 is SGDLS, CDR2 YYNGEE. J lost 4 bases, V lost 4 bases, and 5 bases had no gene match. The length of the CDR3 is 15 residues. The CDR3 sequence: CASSPGQAYNSPLHF. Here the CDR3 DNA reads TGTGCCAGCAGCCCAGGACAGGCGTATAATTCACCCCTCCACTTT.

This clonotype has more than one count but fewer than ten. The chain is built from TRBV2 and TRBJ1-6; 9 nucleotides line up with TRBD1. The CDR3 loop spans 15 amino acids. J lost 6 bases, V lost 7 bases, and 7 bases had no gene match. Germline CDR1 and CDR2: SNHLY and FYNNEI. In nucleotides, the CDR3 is TGTGCCAGCATCAAGGACAGGGGTGGTAATTCACCCCTCCACTTT. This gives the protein CASIKDRGGNSPLHF.

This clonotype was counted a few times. The CDR3 is CASSQGPADTEAFF. Written as DNA, the CDR3 is TGTGCCAGCAGCCAGGGCCCCGCAGACACTGAAGCTTTCTTT. The chain has TRBV5-6 and TRBJ1-1; D might be TRBD1 (5 bases). CDR1 is SGHDT, CDR2 YYEEEE, per germline. CDR3 size: 14 residues. V gave up 4 bases and J gave up 3 bases, with 13 bases separating them.

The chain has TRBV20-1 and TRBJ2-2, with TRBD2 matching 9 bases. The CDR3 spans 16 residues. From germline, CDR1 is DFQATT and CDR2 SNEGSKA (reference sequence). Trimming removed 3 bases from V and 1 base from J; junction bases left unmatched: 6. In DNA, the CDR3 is TGCAGTGCTAGCCCTCGGACTAGCGAGAACACCGGGGAGCTGTTTTTT. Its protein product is CSASPRTSENTGELFF.

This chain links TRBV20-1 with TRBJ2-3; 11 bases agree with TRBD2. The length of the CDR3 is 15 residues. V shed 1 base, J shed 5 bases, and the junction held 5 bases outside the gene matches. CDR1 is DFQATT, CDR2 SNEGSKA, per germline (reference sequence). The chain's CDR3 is CSARVAGGFKDTQYF. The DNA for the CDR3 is TGCAGTGCTAGAGTAGCGGGGGGGTTCAAAGATACGCAGTATTTT.

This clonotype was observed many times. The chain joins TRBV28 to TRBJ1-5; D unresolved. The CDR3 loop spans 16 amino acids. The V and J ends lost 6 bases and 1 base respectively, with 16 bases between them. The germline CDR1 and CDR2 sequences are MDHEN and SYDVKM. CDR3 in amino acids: CASSPLVVLSNQPQHF. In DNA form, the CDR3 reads TGTGCCAGCAGCCCCCTCGTGGTGTTGAGCAATCAGCCCCAGCATTTT.

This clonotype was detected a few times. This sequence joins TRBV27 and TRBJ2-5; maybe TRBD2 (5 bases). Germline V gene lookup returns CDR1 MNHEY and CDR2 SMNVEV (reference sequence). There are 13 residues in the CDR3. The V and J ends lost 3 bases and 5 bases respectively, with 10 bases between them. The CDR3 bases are TGTGCCAGCAGTTTTTCAGGCGGGGAGACCCAGTACTTC. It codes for CASSFSGGETQYF.